One T cell receptor (beta chain) is described in this entry. The data were obtained in a study of blood T cell repertoires in COVID-19. As originally analysed: Counts of nucleated cells, estimated from reference gene primer amplification, were obtained. Here immunoSEQ multiplex PCR was the method, and the copy in TCRdb shows in-frame clones only, minus some. V, J and clone size reflect that table, while D and trimming were determined from the DNA. The table has approximately 330,000 clones, about nine tenths seen once. The CDR3 loop spans 16 amino acids. Trimming stripped 1 base from V and 5 bases from J, with 17 bases between. Germline CDR1 and CDR2: SGHVS and FQNEAQ.

Sequenced sample: peripheral blood. This chain links TRBV7-8 with TRBJ1-1; unclear D gene. This clonotype was obtained from a man aged 25-40 years with COVID-19, enrolled during active disease. The CDR3 here is CASSLGRATGRTEAFF. In nucleotides, the CDR3 is TGTGCCAGCAGCTTAGGGCGGGCTACCGGGAGGACTGAAGCTTTCTTT.